This T cell receptor beta chain comes out of a study of T-cell memory formation after mild COVID-19. This clonotype has only a few counts. Its specificity is not known. TCRdb processed the 5' RACE reads anew with MiXCR; each CDR3 protein has one entry. The table includes over 130,000 distinct CDR3 sequences, around 15% detected once. Whole-study findings and limits: For contracting clones, CD4+ ones sat mainly in CM and EM, CD8+ in EMRA.

The germline V gene has CDR1 SGDLS and CDR2 YYNGEE. V was clipped by 0 bases and J by 7 bases; unmatched bases: 2. The CDR3 runs to 14 residues. This chain links TRBV9 with TRBJ2-2; the match to TRBD2 covers 8 bases. Sequencing input: PBMCs or a T cell subset sorted from them (not recorded which). The origin of this receptor is an adult woman who had mild COVID-19 (a few samples of this study predate the infection). Cell type and time point are not known. The CDR3 sequence is CASSVGGGYGELFF. CDR3 coding DNA: TGTGCCAGCAGCGTAGGCGGGGGGTACGGGGAGCTGTTTTTT.